The T cell receptor beta chain under discussion was sequenced for a study of shared T cell receptors in the human thymus. Here immunoSEQ multiplex PCR was the method, and the copy in TCRdb shows in-frame clones only, minus some. The sample lists about 660,000 clones; roughly 90% were seen once. The table lists this clone with a count of one. J lost 6 bases, V lost 0 bases, and 7 bases had no gene match. The CDR3 loop spans 16 amino acids. CDR1 and CDR2 from the germline V gene are MGHRA and YSYEKL. These data are also associated with another study on human thymus T cells. As that report states: Donation came from healthy Finnish infants having corrective surgery for congenital heart defects. Across thymic and blood repertoires, the usage of V and J genes appeared to be biased. A high degree of thymic repertoire overlap among unrelated individuals was reported in related research.

The clonotype comes from a boy under three years old with a congenital heart defect. The specimen sequenced was thymocytes. This rearrangement joins TRBV4-1 to TRBJ2-1; 8 bases fit TRBD2. The CDR3 region has the DNA TGCGCCAGCAGCCAAGACCCGGGACTAGTATCCAATGAGCAGTTCTTC. Protein product: CASSQDPGLVSNEQFF.